The next 32 T cell receptor beta chains were all read from a single sample in a study of cytomegalovirus exposure and HLA in healthy donors. Data came from immunoSEQ multiplex PCR; TCRdb stores just in-frame clones and leaves some out. Of approximately 170,000 clones in the sample, around 82% were seen once. The sample consisted of PBMCs. The receptors stem from a man aged 25 to 45 in good health and CMV-seropositive.

A remark on this clone: At one of its ends the junction is not consistent with the germline gene, which may arise from a read error. The chain has TRBV28 and TRBJ2-2; D uncertain. The germline gives CDR1 MDHEN, CDR2 SYDVKM. The CDR3 runs 14 residues. CDR3 DNA: TGTGCCAGCAGTTTTTCAGATAACAGCGGGGAGCTGTTTTTT. Protein: CASSFSDNSGELFF. The full variable domain, with the rest looked up from reference TRBV28 and TRBJ2-2, is DVKVTQSSRYLVKRTGEKVFLECVQDMDHENMFWYRQDPGLGLRLIYFSYDVKMKEKGDIPEGYSVSREKKERFSLILESASTNQTSMYLCASSFSDNSGELFFGEGSRLTVL.

V is TRBV12-5 and J is TRBJ2-3; 7 positions match TRBD1. V lost 6 bases to trimming and J lost 0 bases; unmatched junction nucleotides: 3. Germline CDR1 and CDR2: LGHNT and FRNRAP. The CDR3 consists of 14 residues. DNA for the CDR3: TGTGCTAGTGGGAGGGACAGTAGCACAGATACGCAGTATTTT. Protein: CASGRDSSTDTQYF.

This clone was found a few times. The chain combines TRBV5-4 with TRBJ1-1; maybe TRBD1 (6 bases). The V end lost 3 bases, the J end lost 6 bases, and 21 bases lay between the germline ends. This CDR3 spans 16 amino acids. Germline V gene data show CDR1 as SGHNT and CDR2 as YYREEE (reference sequence). The CDR3: CASSSPTGEVDSEAFF. CDR3 sequence (DNA): TGTGCCAGCAGCTCACCGACAGGTGAAGTGGATTCTGAAGCTTTCTTT. Using reference TRBV5-4 and TRBJ1-1 for the parts outside the CDR3, the full variable domain is ETGVTQSPTHLIKTRGQQVTLRCSSQSGHNTVSWYQQALGQGPQFIFQYYREEENGRGNFPPRFSGLQFPNYSSELNVNALELDDSALYLCASSSPTGEVDSEAFFGQGTRLTVV.

The chain has TRBV13 and TRBJ2-1, with 7 bases identical to TRBD2. Trimming cost V 6 bases and J 0 bases; bases outside gene matches: 11. Per germline, CDR1 PRHDT and CDR2 FYEKMQ (reference sequence). This CDR3 comprises 17 residues. This chain's CDR3 is CASRNLGRGSSYNEQFF. CDR3 in DNA: TGTGCCAGCAGGAACCTGGGGCGGGGGAGCTCCTACAATGAGCAGTTCTTC.

This clone was recorded once. V gene TRBV7-2 combines with J gene TRBJ1-4; D gene unclear. The germline V gene has CDR1 SGHTA and CDR2 FQGNSA. Trimming pared 2 bases from V and 0 bases from J, leaving 7 bases between. The CDR3 loop spans 15 amino acids. CDR3 amino acids: CASSLRGATNEKLFF. Written as DNA, the CDR3 is TGTGCCAGCAGCTTACGGGGTGCAACTAATGAAAAACTGTTTTTT.

The V and J genes are TRBV30 and TRBJ1-5; no reliable D call. CDR3 size: 14 residues. V dropped 0 bases and J dropped 5 bases, with 11 bases sitting between them. Germline V gene sequence: CDR1 GTSNPN, CDR2 SVGIG (reference sequence). The CDR3 nucleotides read TGTGCCTGGAGTGTAATGTCAGGTCATCAGCCCCAGCATTTT. Residues: CAWSVMSGHQPQHF.

J is TRBJ1-2 and V is TRBV5-4; 9 bases align to TRBD1. V was pared by 4 bases and J by 3 bases, with 10 bases of the junction left unmatched. The germline V gene has CDR1 SGHNT and CDR2 YYREEE (reference sequence). This CDR3 spans 16 amino acids. The CDR3 protein is CASSVGGTGFHYGYTF. As DNA, the CDR3 is TGTGCCAGCAGCGTAGGCGGGACAGGGTTCCACTATGGCTACACCTTC.

V and J are TRBV9 and TRBJ1-2, with TRBD1 matching over 8 bases. V trimming: 0 bases; J trimming: 6 bases; junction bases outside the gene matches: 4. This CDR3 comprises 14 residues. Germline values: CDR1 SGDLS, CDR2 YYNGEE. For the CDR3, the DNA is TGTGCCAGCAGCGTAGGGACAGGGCCCCATGGCTACACCTTC. It specifies CASSVGTGPHGYTF.

This clone came up a few times. This chain connects TRBV2 to TRBJ2-1, with 8 bases lining up with TRBD1. The CDR3 loop spans 12 amino acids. The junction had 3 bases not matched to a gene; V was cut back by 8 bases and J by 6 bases. Germline V gene data show CDR1 as SNHLY and CDR2 as FYNNEI. CDR3 bases: TGTGCCAGCGGCACAGGGGGCAATGAGCAGTTCTTC. Translated: CASGTGGNEQFF.

The chain recombines TRBV28 with TRBJ2-3, with 11 bases that match TRBD2. The CDR3 sequence is 23 residues long. Trimming at V came to 3 bases and at J to 6 bases, leaving 29 bases not matched to a gene. Per germline, CDR1 MDHEN and CDR2 SYDVKM. This chain's CDR3 is CASSFSGGGWEELAGVVWDTQYF. For the CDR3, the DNA is TGTGCCAGCAGTTTCTCGGGGGGCGGATGGGAGGAACTAGCGGGAGTCGTATGGGATACGCAGTATTTT. The entire variable domain, with the rest obtained from reference TRBV28 and TRBJ2-3, is as follows: DVKVTQSSRYLVKRTGEKVFLECVQDMDHENMFWYRQDPGLGLRLIYFSYDVKMKEKGDIPEGYSVSREKKERFSLILESASTNQTSMYLCASSFSGGGWEELAGVVWDTQYFGPGTRLTVL.

The rearrangement uses TRBV19 and TRBJ2-3; the D gene is possibly TRBD2 (8 bases). The ends were cut back, 4 bases at V and 3 bases at J, with 20 bases in the middle. Germline CDR1 and CDR2: LNHDA and SQIVND (reference sequence). The CDR3 consists of 17 residues. This CDR3 is CASSSQGVAGRTDTQYF. The CDR3 nucleotides read TGTGCCAGTAGTAGCCAGGGGGTAGCGGGGCGGACAGATACGCAGTATTTT.

V and J are TRBV30 and TRBJ2-3, with D possibly TRBD1 on 5 matching bases. Trimming took 3 bases from V and 3 from J, leaving 22 bases between them. Looked up from germline, CDR1 is GTSNPN and CDR2 is SVGIG (reference sequence). The length of the CDR3 is 17 residues. CDR3 residues: CAWRGVWSRSETDTQYF. CDR3 bases: TGTGCCTGGAGAGGGGTTTGGAGCAGGAGTGAGACAGATACGCAGTATTTT.

This chain links TRBV7-2 with TRBJ1-2; 8 nucleotides match TRBD1. The CDR3 contains 16 residues. V trimming: 5 bases; J trimming: 9 bases; junction bases outside the gene matches: 17. Germline loops: CDR1 SGHTA, CDR2 FQGNSA. The CDR3 nucleotides read TGTGCCAGCAGCCTGGGACATCAGGGGGCAGGGGAACGCTACACCTTC. It translates to CASSLGHQGAGERYTF.

A single count supports this clone. The chain carries TRBV5-1 and TRBJ2-3, with TRBD2 matching over 9 bases. The V gene's germline CDR1 is SGHRS and CDR2 YFSETQ. The CDR3 contains 17 residues. Germline trimming cut 4 bases from V and 3 bases from J; bases unmatched to any gene: 12. The DNA for the CDR3 is TGCGCCAGCAGCCGGACCGGCGGGAGGGCCGGGACAGATACGCAGTATTTT. Translating gives CASSRTGGRAGTDTQYF.

This clone was detected a few times. J is TRBJ1-4 and V is TRBV18; D not resolved. V gave up 1 base and J gave up 4 bases, with 10 bases separating them. This CDR3 comprises 15 residues. CDR1 and CDR2 from the germline V gene are KGHSH and LQKENI. The CDR3 DNA reads TGTGCCAGCTCACCACTCACAGCAGATAATGAAAAACTGTTTTTT. Its translation is CASSPLTADNEKLFF.

A single count supports this clone. This chain connects TRBV5-4 to TRBJ2-5; D possibly corresponds to TRBD2 (5 bases). The CDR3 extends over 14 amino acids. The V end was cut by 6 bases, the J end by 5 bases, with 17 bases between. Per the germline V gene, CDR1 is SGHNT and CDR2 is YYREEE (reference sequence). The CDR3 sequence: CASTPGPSRETQYF. CDR3 in DNA: TGTGCCAGCACCCCCGGGCCTAGCAGGGAGACCCAGTACTTC.

The chain employs TRBV27 and TRBJ2-7, with 7 bases that match TRBD1. This CDR3 has 14 residues. Germline V CDR1 and CDR2: MNHEY, SMNVEV (reference sequence). The trim removed 6 bases at V and 1 base at J, leaving 6 bases unmatched. CDR3 region: CASRLRDRSYEQYF. The CDR3 coding sequence is TGTGCCAGCAGACTAAGGGACAGATCCTACGAGCAGTACTTC.

The chain has TRBV6-5 and TRBJ1-2; no clear D. This CDR3 has 12 amino acids. The V gene's germline CDR1 is MNHEY and CDR2 SVGAGI. Between the trimmed V and J ends, which lost 4 bases and 5 bases, there was a span of 8 bases. Here the CDR3 DNA reads TGTGCCAGCAGTTGGAGTCTGTATGGCTACACCTTC. It codes for CASSWSLYGYTF.

The chain links TRBV19 to TRBJ2-2; TRBD2 agrees at 8 bases. The CDR3 has 18 residues. J lost 5 bases, V lost 3 bases, and 14 bases had no gene match. Per the germline V gene, CDR1 is LNHDA and CDR2 is SQIVND (reference sequence). CDR3 sequence reads: CASSINGVGLVYTGELFF. CDR3 nucleotides: TGTGCCAGTAGTATTAATGGTGTGGGACTAGTTTATACCGGGGAGCTGTTTTTT.

The chain has TRBV1 and TRBJ2-2; the D call in the table, TRBD2, was not verified against the DNA. TRBV1 is noted as a pseudogene. The CDR3 sequence is 16 residues long. CDR3 protein: CTSSQDPGLAAGELFF. Written as DNA, the CDR3 is TGCACCAGCAGCCAAGATCCCGGACTAGCGGCCGGGGAGCTGTTTTTT.

This clone was picked up one time. The chain has TRBV13 and TRBJ2-5, with 15 bases that match TRBD2. Losses at the gene ends were 4 bases for V and 0 bases for J; bases not matched to a gene: 6. Germline values: CDR1 PRHDT, CDR2 FYEKMQ (reference sequence). The CDR3 covers 18 residues. CDR3 sequence (DNA): TGTGCCAGCAGCTCCCCGGGACTAGCGGGGGGCAACCAAGAGACCCAGTACTTC. Translated, it gives CASSSPGLAGGNQETQYF.

The chain employs TRBV4-1 and TRBJ2-7, with TRBD2 matching 9 bases. V gave up 0 bases and J gave up 3 bases; unmatched junction bases: 6. Looked up from germline, CDR1 is MGHRA and CDR2 is YSYEKL. The CDR3 sequence is 16 residues long. The CDR3 sequence: CASSQDRTSVLYEQYF. The DNA of the CDR3 is TGCGCCAGCAGCCAAGATAGGACTAGCGTCCTCTACGAGCAGTACTTC.

This clone was recorded a few times. The chain is built from TRBV27 and TRBJ2-2; TRBD1 aligns across 9 bases. The CDR3 covers 15 residues. The J segment lost 5 bases and the V segment lost 8 bases, leaving 9 bases of the junction unmatched. Germline CDR1 reads MNHEY; CDR2 reads SMNVEV (reference sequence). For the CDR3, the DNA is TGTGCCAGCGGGCGGGGACAGGGTTTTACCGGGGAGCTGTTTTTT. Translated: CASGRGQGFTGELFF.

This chain links TRBV10-3 with TRBJ1-2, with 8 nucleotides matching TRBD1. This CDR3 has 13 residues. From germline, CDR1 is ENHRY and CDR2 SYGVKD. V dropped 3 bases and J dropped 5; count of bases not matched to a gene: 2. The chain's CDR3 is CAISDGQGYGYTF. The CDR3, as DNA: TGTGCCATCAGTGACGGACAGGGTTATGGCTACACCTTC.

The genes are TRBV6-5 and TRBJ1-1, with TRBD1 as a possible D gene (5 bases). The ends were cut back, 6 bases at V and 3 bases at J, with 14 bases in the middle. This CDR3 is 14 amino acids long. Germline CDR1 reads MNHEY; CDR2 reads SVGAGI. The CDR3 here is CASRRDRGYTEAFF. The CDR3 region has the DNA TGTGCCAGCAGGCGGGACCGCGGGTACACTGAAGCTTTCTTT.

The rearrangement uses TRBV6-5 and TRBJ2-1, with TRBD2 matching 7 bases. Germline V gene data show CDR1 as MNHEY and CDR2 as SVGAGI. V gave up 6 bases and J gave up 4 bases; unmatched junction bases: 3. This CDR3 region has 13 residues. CDR3 in DNA: TGTGCCAGCAGAGCGGGGATTTACAATGAGCAGTTCTTC. The encoded protein is CASRAGIYNEQFF.

CDR3 sequence (DNA): TGTGCCAGCAGTTTACCCCCCCTTCTGAGTTACGAGCCGCGGCAAGAGACCCAGTACTTC. Translated, it gives CASSLPPLLSYEPRQETQYF. The chain carries TRBV28 and TRBJ2-5; no clear D gene. Trimming took 2 bases from V and 2 from J, leaving 27 bases between them. The CDR3 extends over 20 amino acids. Germline V CDR1 and CDR2: MDHEN, SYDVKM.

This clone showed up just a few times. The chain uses TRBV28 and TRBJ1-6, with D perhaps TRBD1 (6 bases). The V end lost 6 bases, the J end lost 6 bases, and 18 bases lay between the germline ends. The CDR3 runs 16 residues. Germline V gene sequence: CDR1 MDHEN, CDR2 SYDVKM. Written as DNA, the CDR3 is TGTGCCAGCAGACTGACCGGGGGGGCTGGTAATTCACCCCTCCACTTT. Translated: CASRLTGGAGNSPLHF.

The V gene is TRBV18, the J gene TRBJ2-2, with D unresolved. Germline CDR1 is KGHSH and CDR2 is LQKENI. Trimming left V 3 bases short and J 3 bases short, with 14 bases between. The CDR3 loop spans 16 amino acids. CDR3 DNA: TGTGCCAGCTCACCCGGTGAGGCTCCCCACACCGGGGAGCTGTTTTTT. Encoded protein: CASSPGEAPHTGELFF.

The rearrangement uses TRBV7-8 and TRBJ2-7, with 7 nucleotides matching TRBD2. This CDR3 has 15 residues. Per germline, CDR1 SGHVS and CDR2 FQNEAQ. Losses at the gene ends were 1 base for V and 4 bases for J; bases not matched to a gene: 7. CDR3 protein: CASSLVESSGYEQYF. The CDR3 bases are TGTGCCAGCAGCTTAGTGGAGTCTAGCGGTTACGAGCAGTACTTC.

J is TRBJ1-1 and V is TRBV6-5; D unresolved. Germline CDR1 and CDR2: MNHEY and SVGAGI. The CDR3 is 13 residues long. V was pared by 2 bases and J by 0 bases, with 4 bases between. CDR3 nucleotide sequence: TGTGCCAGCAGTTACATAATGAACACTGAAGCTTTCTTT. This translates into CASSYIMNTEAFF.

This chain uses TRBV27 with TRBJ1-1, with D possibly being TRBD1 (6 bases). Germline CDR1 MNHEY, CDR2 SMNVEV (reference sequence). The CDR3 covers 14 residues. V lost 2 bases and J lost 1, with 8 bases in between. The CDR3 bases are TGTGCCAGCAGTTTAAAACAGGGGAACACTGAAGCTTTCTTT. This translates into CASSLKQGNTEAFF.